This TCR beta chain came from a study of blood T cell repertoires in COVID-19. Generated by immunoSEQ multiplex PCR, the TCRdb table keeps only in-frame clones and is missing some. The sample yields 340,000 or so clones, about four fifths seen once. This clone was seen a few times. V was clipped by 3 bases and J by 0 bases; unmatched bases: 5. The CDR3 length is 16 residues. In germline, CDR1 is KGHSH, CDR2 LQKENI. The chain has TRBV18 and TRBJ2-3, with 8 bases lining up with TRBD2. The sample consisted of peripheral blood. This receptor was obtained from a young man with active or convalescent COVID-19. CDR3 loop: CASSPLAGTSTDTQYF. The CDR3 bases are TGTGCCAGCTCACCCTTAGCGGGGACTAGCACAGATACGCAGTATTTT.